Included here is one TCR beta chain sequence, with context. Its antigen is currently unknown. TCRdb used MiXCR to reprocess the reads, holding one entry per CDR3 protein. The data contain about 740,000 distinct CDR3 sequences, around 32% of them seen just once; the ten biggest clones take up around a sixth. This record comes from a study of T cell repertoires in cytomegalovirus infection. The wider study: Well-studied HLA-B-restricted CMV epitopes were used in the study alongside recently identified HLA-C-restricted ones. Notes on the study in general: The ex vivo response showed dominance by HLA-C-restricted CMV-specific TCR beta clonotypes.

CDR3 length equals 9 residues. The germline gives CDR1 SGHAT, CDR2 FQNNGV. V dropped 11 bases and J dropped 2 bases, with 4 bases sitting between them. Sequenced material: cultured PBMCs, taken from culture after CMV antigen stimulation. This TCR derives from a human donor in good health (CMV status not recorded). Some clones in this sample may be carry-over from other donors' samples. This chain links TRBV11-2 with TRBJ2-7; D unresolved. Here the CDR3 DNA reads TGTGCCGTGCCCTACGAGCAGTACTTC. It codes for CAVPYEQYF.